These 26 T cell receptor beta chains were all obtained from the same sample, sequenced in a study of blood T cells in healthy people across ages. The authors ran a second PCR of about 7 to 11 cycles using a sample-barcoded 5' primer and a J-beta primer mix. Using its own MiXCR run on the 5' RACE reads, TCRdb lists one record per CDR3 protein. The data contain about 1.5 million distinct CDR3 sequences, roughly 43% of them singletons. Sequences were obtained from blood. All receptors derive from a young woman in good health.

This clonotype occurred a few times. This sequence joins TRBV7-2 and TRBJ2-7; no definite D call. Germline CDR1 SGHTA, CDR2 FQGNSA. The CDR3 covers 16 residues. The V gene lost 3 bases and the J gene lost 1 base, with 16 bases spanning the gap. The CDR3, as DNA: TGTGCCAGCAGCTTCTCTGGGTCGAGACCGTCCTACGAGCAGTACTTC. Translated: CASSFSGSRPSYEQYF.

The chain couples TRBV2 to TRBJ1-1; no clear D gene. CDR1 SNHLY and CDR2 FYNNEI come from the germline V gene. The CDR3 is made up of 14 amino acids. V dropped 4 bases and J dropped 5 bases, with 14 bases sitting between them. CDR3 residues: CASSGEASRTEAFF. The CDR3 DNA follows: TGTGCCAGCAGTGGAGAGGCATCTAGGACTGAAGCTTTCTTT.

The chain joins TRBV5-1 to TRBJ1-1; maybe TRBD1 (6 bases). V was shortened by 0 bases and J by 0 bases, with 9 bases between the two germline ends. The length of the CDR3 is 15 residues. CDR1 is SGHRS, CDR2 YFSETQ, per germline. The CDR3 DNA follows: TGCGCCAGCAGCTTGGTAACAGGGTTGAACACTGAAGCTTTCTTT. Protein: CASSLVTGLNTEAFF.

The sample holds a few counts of this clonotype. The rearrangement joins TRBV5-1 to TRBJ2-3, with TRBD2 matching over 8 bases. V lost 0 bases to trimming and J lost 1 base; unmatched junction nucleotides: 4. The CDR3 runs to 16 residues. Per germline, CDR1 SGHRS and CDR2 YFSETQ. CDR3 nucleotides: TGCGCCAGCAGCTTGGGAAGCGGGAGTGGCACAGATACGCAGTATTTT. It codes for CASSLGSGSGTDTQYF.

This clonotype showed up just a few times. The rearrangement uses TRBV20-1 and TRBJ2-7; D tentatively reads TRBD1 or TRBD2 (5 bases each). Trimming pared 1 base from V and 5 bases from J, leaving 12 bases between. The CDR3 has 13 residues. Germline V lookup: CDR1 DFQATT, CDR2 SNEGSKA (reference sequence). CDR3 coding DNA: TGCAGTGCTAGAGTTTCCAGGGACCACGAGCAGTACTTC. This sequence encodes CSARVSRDHEQYF.

The V and J genes are TRBV28 and TRBJ1-6, with D possibly matching TRBD1 (6 bases). The ends were cut back, 6 bases at V and 11 bases at J, with 14 bases in the middle. The CDR3 spans 13 residues. CDR1 and CDR2 from the germline V gene are MDHEN and SYDVKM. Written as DNA, the CDR3 is TGTGCCAGCAGATTTACAGGGTTTGCACCCCTCCACTTT. Protein: CASRFTGFAPLHF.

A few counts support this clonotype. The CDR3 DNA follows: TGTGCCAGTAGTATATCGGTCGGGGGCTCCTACAATGAGCAGTTCTTC. Protein product: CASSISVGGSYNEQFF. The rearrangement links TRBV19 to TRBJ2-1, with D possibly being TRBD2 (6 bases). Germline CDR1 reads LNHDA; CDR2 reads SQIVND (reference sequence). The CDR3 runs to 16 residues. Trimming took 2 bases from V and 0 from J, leaving 11 bases between them.

The gene calls are TRBV7-9 and TRBJ1-6; no definite D call. There are 15 residues in the CDR3. Trimming shortened V by 3 bases and J by 8 bases, and 14 bases separated the two germline ends. Germline values: CDR1 SEHNR, CDR2 FQNEAQ (reference sequence). The CDR3 is CASSFLTVLDSPLHF. The CDR3 nucleotides are TGTGCCAGCAGCTTTCTGACGGTGTTGGATTCACCCCTCCACTTT.

This clonotype was seen only a few times. The genes are TRBV2 and TRBJ2-3; D is perhaps TRBD1 (6 bases). There are 13 residues in the CDR3. V lost 9 bases and J lost 4, with 14 bases in between. Germline loops: CDR1 SNHLY, CDR2 FYNNEI. For the CDR3, the DNA is TGTGCCAGAACAGGGACGAGAGCAGATACGCAGTATTTT. It translates to CARTGTRADTQYF.

The rearrangement uses TRBV9 and TRBJ2-7, with D possibly matching TRBD1 (5 bases). Trimming shortened V by 3 bases and J by 2 bases, and 12 bases separated the two germline ends. This CDR3 has 14 residues. Germline V gene data show CDR1 as SGDLS and CDR2 as YYNGEE. The DNA for the CDR3 is TGTGCCAGCAGCGCCAGAGGACAAACCTACGAGCAGTACTTC. It encodes CASSARGQTYEQYF.

For the CDR3, the DNA is TGTGCCAGCAGCGTAGGTGGAAGCTACACCTTC. Encoded protein: CASSVGGSYTF. V usage is TRBV9 and J usage is TRBJ1-2, with D unclear. This CDR3 has 11 residues. Germline lookup yields CDR1 SGDLS and CDR2 YYNGEE. Trimming took off 0 bases at V and 9 bases at J, with 6 bases between the two ends.

This clonotype was counted at least ten times. This chain connects TRBV29-1 to TRBJ2-1; TRBD2 matches at 10 bases. The ends lost 7 bases at V and 8 bases at J; junction bases unmatched: 5. This CDR3 is 12 amino acids long. CDR1 and CDR2 from the germline V gene are SQVTM and ANQGSEA. The CDR3 loop reads CSGSSGSYEQFF. The CDR3 DNA reads as TGCAGCGGGTCTAGCGGGAGCTATGAGCAGTTCTTC.

The chain couples TRBV4-1 to TRBJ2-7; 10 bases match TRBD1. V shed 3 bases and J 1 base; nucleotides not matched to a gene: 9. The length of the CDR3 is 17 residues. Per the germline V gene, CDR1 is MGHRA and CDR2 is YSYEKL. The CDR3 reads CASSHLRQGASSYEQYF. CDR3 nucleotides: TGCGCCAGCAGCCATCTTAGACAGGGGGCATCATCCTACGAGCAGTACTTC.

The rearrangement links TRBV2 to TRBJ1-2; 7 bases match TRBD1. Germline CDR1 and CDR2: SNHLY and FYNNEI. Losses at the gene ends were 0 bases for V and 7 bases for J; bases not matched to a gene: 8. The CDR3 totals 15 residues. The CDR3 coding sequence is TGTGCCAGCAGTGAAGCGCGTGACAGGGCCGCTGGCTACACCTTC. Translated: CASSEARDRAAGYTF.

This clonotype was picked up one time. The V and J genes are TRBV6-5 and TRBJ2-1, with 9 bases identical to TRBD1. CDR1 is MNHEY, CDR2 SVGAGI, per germline. This CDR3 has 14 amino acids. Trimming removed 5 bases from V and 5 bases from J; junction bases left unmatched: 4. The CDR3 spells CASSADRGNNEQFF. CDR3 coding DNA: TGTGCCAGCAGTGCGGACAGGGGCAACAATGAGCAGTTCTTC.

This clonotype has more than one count but fewer than ten. The J gene is TRBJ2-5, the V gene TRBV7-9; D is unresolved. The CDR3 is 11 amino acids. Trimming removed 6 bases at V and 4 bases at J, with 6 bases between. In germline, CDR1 is SEHNR, CDR2 FQNEAQ (reference sequence). The chain's CDR3 is CASSFVETQYF. For the CDR3, the DNA is TGTGCCAGCAGTTTTGTAGAGACCCAGTACTTC.

On this clonotype itself: One junction end does not reproduce the germline sequence, and a read error may be involved. The chain uses TRBV25-1 and TRBJ2-7; maybe TRBD2 (5 bases). The CDR3 extends over 14 amino acids. The germline V gene encodes CDR1 MGHDK and CDR2 SYGVNS. CDR3 nucleotide sequence: TGTACCAGCAGTGGTCGGGGTCAGGTGATGGAGCAGTACTTC. It is translated as CTSSGRGQVMEQYF.

This clonotype was observed a few times. The genes are TRBV12-3 or TRBV12-4 and TRBJ1-5; TRBD1 matches 11 bases. V trimming: 6 bases; J trimming: 11 bases; junction bases outside the gene matches: 12. This CDR3 region has 15 residues. The CDR3: CASRPRTGGTSAQHF. The CDR3 DNA is TGTGCCAGCAGACCTAGGACAGGGGGCACATCGGCCCAGCATTTT.

The chain carries TRBV29-1 and TRBJ1-5, with D maybe TRBD1 (5 bases). The V and J ends lost 1 base and 5 bases respectively, with 21 bases between them. From germline, CDR1 is SQVTM and CDR2 ANQGSEA. The CDR3 is 17 residues long. The CDR3 loop is CSVEGVGWAGLYQPQHF. The CDR3 nucleotides read TGCAGCGTTGAAGGTGTCGGTTGGGCAGGGCTTTATCAGCCCCAGCATTTT.

To note about this clonotype: The germline gene is not matched at one end of the junction; a read error may be the cause. V usage is TRBV5-1 and J usage is TRBJ2-5, with unresolved D. In germline, CDR1 is SGHRS, CDR2 YFSETQ. The CDR3 contains 13 residues. The CDR3 coding sequence is TGTGCCAGCAGCTTAGTTGGGTTAGAGACCCAGTACTTC. Translated: CASSLVGLETQYF.

This clonotype came up a few times. CDR3 region: CASTPYGARGMNTEAFF. The DNA for the CDR3 is TGTGCCAGCACCCCTTACGGGGCCAGGGGCATGAACACTGAAGCTTTCTTT. The chain joins TRBV14 to TRBJ1-1; possibly TRBD1 for D (6 bases). The V end lost 7 bases, the J end lost 0 bases, and 21 bases lay between the germline ends. CDR1 is SGHDN and CDR2 is FVKESK in the germline V gene. The CDR3 consists of 17 residues.

This clonotype was picked up many times. V gene TRBV2 combines with J gene TRBJ2-1, with 9 bases lining up with TRBD1. Germline V lookup: CDR1 SNHLY, CDR2 FYNNEI. The CDR3 loop spans 16 amino acids. The V gene end was trimmed by 1 base and the J gene end by 8 bases; junction bases not matched to a gene: 9. CDR3 nucleotide sequence: TGTGCCAGCAGTGAAGGTACAGGGGGCCTCGTCGATGAGCAGTTCTTC. It encodes CASSEGTGGLVDEQFF.

The CDR3 bases are TGTGCCAGCAGGACCCAAGTGGGACTAGCGGGAGTAGATACGCAGTATTTT. It translates to CASRTQVGLAGVDTQYF. The chain has TRBV7-8 and TRBJ2-3; 14 positions agree with TRBD2. V shed 6 bases and J 5 bases; nucleotides not matched to a gene: 10. Looked up from germline, CDR1 is SGHVS and CDR2 is FQNEAQ. The CDR3 is 17 residues long.

This clonotype came up a few times. A read error may account for a junction end that differs from germline. The CDR3 reads CVSSSGTSGYEQYF. As DNA, the CDR3 is TGTGTCAGCAGTTCAGGGACTAGCGGCTACGAGCAGTACTTC. The chain couples TRBV12-3 or TRBV12-4 to TRBJ2-7, with TRBD2 matching 11 bases. This CDR3 has 14 residues.

The chain uses TRBV29-1 and TRBJ2-5, with 10 nucleotides matching TRBD1. With V trimmed by 3 bases and J by 5 bases, 6 bases remained unmatched. This CDR3 region has 14 residues. Germline CDR1 SQVTM, CDR2 ANQGSEA. The CDR3 loop is CSVDPDRGFETQYF. DNA of the CDR3: TGCAGCGTTGACCCGGACAGGGGGTTTGAGACCCAGTACTTC.

The gene calls are TRBV12-3 or TRBV12-4 and TRBJ2-4, with TRBD2 as a possible D gene (7 bases). The ends were cut back, 7 bases at V and 8 bases at J, with 21 bases in the middle. The CDR3 loop spans 15 amino acids. CDR3 in amino acids: CASKKGGAGRDIQYF. Written as DNA, the CDR3 is TGTGCCAGCAAGAAGGGGGGGGCAGGGCGGGACATTCAGTACTTC.